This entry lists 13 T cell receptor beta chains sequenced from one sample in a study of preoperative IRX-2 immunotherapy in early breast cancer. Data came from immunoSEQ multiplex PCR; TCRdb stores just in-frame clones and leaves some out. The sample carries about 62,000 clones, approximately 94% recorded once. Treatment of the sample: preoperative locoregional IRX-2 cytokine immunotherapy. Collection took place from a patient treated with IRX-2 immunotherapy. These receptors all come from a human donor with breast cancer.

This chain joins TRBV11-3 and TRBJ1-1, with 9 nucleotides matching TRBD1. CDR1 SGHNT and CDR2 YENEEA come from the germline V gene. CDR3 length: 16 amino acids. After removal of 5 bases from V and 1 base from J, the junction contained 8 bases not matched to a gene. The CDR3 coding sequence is TGTGCCAGCAGCACCCGACAGGGGGGACGGAACACTGAAGCTTTCTTT. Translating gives CASSTRQGGRNTEAFF.

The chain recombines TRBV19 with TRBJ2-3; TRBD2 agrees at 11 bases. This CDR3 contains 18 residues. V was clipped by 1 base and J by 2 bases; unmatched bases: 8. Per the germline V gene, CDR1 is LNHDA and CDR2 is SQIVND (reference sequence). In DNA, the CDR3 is TGTGCCAGTAGTATAGCGGTGGCTAGCGGGAGGTCCACAGATACGCAGTATTTT. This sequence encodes CASSIAVASGRSTDTQYF.

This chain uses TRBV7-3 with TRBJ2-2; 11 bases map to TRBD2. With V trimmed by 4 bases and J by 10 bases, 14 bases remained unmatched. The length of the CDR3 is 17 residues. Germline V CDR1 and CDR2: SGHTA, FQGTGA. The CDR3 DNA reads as TGTGCCAGCAGCTCCCGACGTACTAGCGGGGGCGCCGAGGAGCTGTTTTTT. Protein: CASSSRRTSGGAEELFF.

CDR3 DNA: TGTGCCAGCAGCCCCAAAGGGGGCCGAGATGGCTACACCTTC. Protein product: CASSPKGGRDGYTF. V usage is TRBV5-4 and J usage is TRBJ1-2; TRBD1 agrees at 7 bases. Losses at the gene ends were 4 bases for V and 6 bases for J; bases not matched to a gene: 9. Looked up from germline, CDR1 is SGHNT and CDR2 is YYREEE (reference sequence). This CDR3 contains 14 residues.

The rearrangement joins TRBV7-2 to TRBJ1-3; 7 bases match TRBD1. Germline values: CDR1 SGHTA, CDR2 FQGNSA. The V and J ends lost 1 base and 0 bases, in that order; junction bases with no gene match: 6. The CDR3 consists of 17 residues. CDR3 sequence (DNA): TGTGCCAGCAGCTTAGAGTGGGGACAGTACTCTGGAAACACCATATATTTT. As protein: CASSLEWGQYSGNTIYF.

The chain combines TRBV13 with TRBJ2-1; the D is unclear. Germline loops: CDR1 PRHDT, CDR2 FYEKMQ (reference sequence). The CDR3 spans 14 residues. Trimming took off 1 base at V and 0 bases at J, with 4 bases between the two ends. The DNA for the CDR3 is TGTGCCAGCAGCTTAGTGAGCTCCTACAATGAGCAGTTCTTC. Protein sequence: CASSLVSSYNEQFF.

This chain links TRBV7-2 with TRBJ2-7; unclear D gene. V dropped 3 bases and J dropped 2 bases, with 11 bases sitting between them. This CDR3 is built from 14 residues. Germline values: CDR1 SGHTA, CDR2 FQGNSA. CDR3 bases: TGTGCCAGCAGCTTTACGAGTAATGCCTACGAGCAGTACTTC. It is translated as CASSFTSNAYEQYF.

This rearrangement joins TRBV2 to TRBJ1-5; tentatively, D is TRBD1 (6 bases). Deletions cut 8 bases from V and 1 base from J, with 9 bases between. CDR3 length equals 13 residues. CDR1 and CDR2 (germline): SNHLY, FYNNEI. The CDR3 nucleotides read TGTGCCAGCGGCGGACAGAGCAATCAGCCCCAGCATTTT. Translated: CASGGQSNQPQHF. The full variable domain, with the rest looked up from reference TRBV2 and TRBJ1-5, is EPEVTQTPSHQVTQMGQEVILRCVPISNHLYFYWYRQILGQKVEFLVSFYNNEISEKSEIFDDQFSVERPDGSNFTLKIRSTKLEDSAMYFCASGGQSNQPQHFGDGTRLSIL.

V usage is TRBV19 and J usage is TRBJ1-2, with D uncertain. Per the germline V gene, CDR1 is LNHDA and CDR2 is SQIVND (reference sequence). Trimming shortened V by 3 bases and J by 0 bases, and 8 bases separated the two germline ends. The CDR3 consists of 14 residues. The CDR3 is CASSIQPANYGYTF. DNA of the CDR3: TGTGCCAGTAGTATCCAACCCGCTAACTATGGCTACACCTTC.

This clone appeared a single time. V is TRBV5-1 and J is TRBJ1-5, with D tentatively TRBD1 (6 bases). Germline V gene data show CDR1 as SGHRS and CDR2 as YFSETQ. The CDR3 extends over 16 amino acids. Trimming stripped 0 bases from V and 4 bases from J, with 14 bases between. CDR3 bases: TGCGCCAGCAGCTTGGAGGGGGGGGCGGGGAATCAGCCCCAGCATTTT. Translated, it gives CASSLEGGAGNQPQHF.

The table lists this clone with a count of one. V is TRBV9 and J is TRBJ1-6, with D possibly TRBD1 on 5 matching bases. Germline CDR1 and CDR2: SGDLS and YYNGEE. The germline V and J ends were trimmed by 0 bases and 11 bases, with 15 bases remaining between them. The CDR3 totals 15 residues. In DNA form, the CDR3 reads TGTGCCAGCAGCGTAGCTACTCAGGGTGCAACACCCCTCCACTTT. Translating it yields CASSVATQGATPLHF.

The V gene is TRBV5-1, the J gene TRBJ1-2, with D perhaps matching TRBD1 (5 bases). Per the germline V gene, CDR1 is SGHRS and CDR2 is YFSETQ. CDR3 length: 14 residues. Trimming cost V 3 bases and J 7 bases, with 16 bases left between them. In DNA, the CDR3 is TGCGCCAGCAGCTCTAGACAGATCTCGTCTGGCTACACCTTC. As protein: CASSSRQISSGYTF. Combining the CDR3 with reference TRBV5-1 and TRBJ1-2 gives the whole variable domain KAGVTQTPRYLIKTRGQQVTLSCSPISGHRSVSWYQQTPGQGLQFLFEYFSETQRNKGNFPGRFSGRQFSNSRSEMNVSTLELGDSALYLCASSSRQISSGYTFGSGTRLTVV.

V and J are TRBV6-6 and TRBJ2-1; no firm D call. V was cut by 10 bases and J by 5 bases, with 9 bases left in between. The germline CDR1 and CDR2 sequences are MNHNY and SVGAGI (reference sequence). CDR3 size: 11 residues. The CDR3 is CAMDQDNEQFF. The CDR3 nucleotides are TGTGCCATGGACCAGGACAATGAGCAGTTCTTC.